Listed here are 2 T cell receptor beta chains from one sample, sequenced in a study of identical twins. MiXCR was run by TCRdb on the 5' RACE reads, yielding one entry per CDR3 protein. The top ten clones hold 2.9% of a sample with hundreds of thousands of distinct CDR3 sequences, 20% to 30% of them seen once. The same sample was also used in a study of T cells expressing NK-cell markers.

Sequenced input: CD4+ T cells sorted from blood. These receptors were taken from a woman aged 18-30 years in good health.

This clonotype was counted a few times. This chain links TRBV6-1 with TRBJ1-1; TRBD1 aligns across 7 bases. With V trimmed by 6 bases and J by 5 bases, 12 bases remained unmatched. The germline gives CDR1 MNHNS, CDR2 SASEGT. The CDR3 consists of 15 residues. The CDR3 DNA reads TGTGCCAGCAGAACAGGGGCGGCAGGAGGGACTGAAGCTTTCTTT. Its protein is CASRTGAAGGTEAFF.

The V gene is TRBV10-3, the J gene TRBJ2-1, with D perhaps TRBD2 (6 bases). From germline, CDR1 is ENHRY and CDR2 SYGVKD. This CDR3 contains 12 residues. Trimming cost V 6 bases and J 10 bases, with 13 bases left between them. In nucleotides, the CDR3 is TGTGCCATCAGCCTCGTGGGGGGAGAGCAGTTCTTC. It is translated as CAISLVGGEQFF.